These T cell receptor beta chains were read from a single sample in a study of shared T cell receptors in the human thymus. Libraries were prepared by immunoSEQ multiplex PCR; TCRdb keeps only in-frame clonotypes and omits some of them. The sample yields 600,000 to 900,000 clones, 80% to 90% seen once. These data were also reused for a study on human thymus T cells.

Sequencing was carried out using thymocytes. The receptors derive from a girl under two years old with a congenital heart defect. CDR3s include the opening cysteine and the closing phenylalanine or tryptophan. The D gene is left open where the match is weak. Only part of the rows carry a size: once, few, many, or a class if the clone is expanded.

clone size	V gene	D gene	J gene	CDR3 DNA	CDR3 protein
NA	TRBV10-3	TRBD1	TRBJ2-7	TGTGCCATCAGACTGGACAGGTCGAGCTCCTACGAGCAGTACTTC	CAIRLDRSSSYEQYF
NA	TRBV5-1	TRBD2	TRBJ2-7	TGCGCCAGCAGCTTGGGGGGCGTGCCGGGACTAGAATGCGAGCAGTACTTC	CASSLGGVPGLECEQYF
NA	TRBV7-2	NA	TRBJ2-7	TGTGCCAGCAGCCTACTTACGGGGAGCTCCTACGAGCAGTACTTC	CASSLLTGSSYEQYF
NA	TRBV27	NA	TRBJ1-1	TGTGCCAGCCGTCTATTTTGGTCGGGGAACACTGAAGCTTTCTTT	CASRLFWSGNTEAFF
NA	TRBV27	NA	TRBJ2-1	TGTGCCAGCAGTTTAGTTGGGACACCCGAGCAGTTCTTC	CASSLVGTPEQFF
NA	TRBV27	TRBD1	TRBJ1-5	TGTGCCAGCAGTTTATCGGGGACAGGGAAAAATCAGCCCCAGCATTTT	CASSLSGTGKNQPQHF
few	TRBV11-2	TRBD1	TRBJ1-6	TGTGCCAGCAACCACACCTCAGGGGGAAATTCACCCCTCCACTTT	CASNHTSGGNSPLHF
NA	TRBV19	NA	TRBJ2-3	TGTGCCAGTAGTATAGTACAGGACGATAGCACAGATACGCAGTATTTT	CASSIVQDDSTDTQYF
NA	TRBV28	NA	TRBJ2-7	TGTGCCAGCAGACCCCAGGGGTCCGAGCAGTACTTC	CASRPQGSEQYF
NA	TRBV9	NA	TRBJ1-5	TGTGCCAGCAGCCCCACCCCAGGTTATCAGCCCCAGCATTTT	CASSPTPGYQPQHF
NA	TRBV1	NA	TRBJ2-3	TGCACCAGCAGCCACGATCGGACTAGCGCAACAGATACGCAGTATTTT	CTSSHDRTSATDTQYF
NA	TRBV5-1	TRBD2	TRBJ2-7	TGCGCCAGCAGCGCAGATACTAGCGGGGGGAACCACGAGCAGTACTTC	CASSADTSGGNHEQYF
once	TRBV2	TRBD2	TRBJ2-1	TGTGCCAGCAGGCCAGGACTAGCGGGGTCTAATGAGCAGTTCTTC	CASRPGLAGSNEQFF
NA	TRBV28	TRBD2	TRBJ2-5	TGTGCCAGCAGTTTGCCCTACGGGCGGGGGGGGTTACACCAAGAGACCCAGTACTTC	CASSLPYGRGGLHQETQYF
NA	TRBV5-5	TRBD1	TRBJ2-2	TGTGCCAGCAGCTCTCAGACAGGGGGCGCGAAGTTTGGGGAGCTGTTTTTT	CASSSQTGGAKFGELFF